These 30 T cell receptor beta chains came from one sample sequenced in a study of long-term antiretroviral therapy in people with HIV. At survey level, the immunoSEQ assay was run in its v3.0 version. Clones were sequenced by immunoSEQ multiplex PCR, and TCRdb holds only the in-frame ones, with some missing. The table has 10,000 to 11,000 clones, 65% to 85% seen once. The sequenced sample was unsorted PBMCs, obtained 1.8 years after starting antiretroviral therapy. The receptors originated from a middle-aged man with HIV.

The rearrangement joins TRBV29-1 to TRBJ2-7; possibly TRBD1 for D (6 bases). The germline CDR1 and CDR2 sequences are SQVTM and ANQGSEA. The ends were cut back, 6 bases at V and 3 bases at J, with 18 bases in the middle. There are 14 residues in the CDR3. CDR3 nucleotides: TGCAGCGTGTCTGGACAGTTGAATTTCTACGAGCAGTACTTC. Residues: CSVSGQLNFYEQYF.

The chain carries TRBV9 and TRBJ2-2; 8 bases line up with TRBD2. The CDR3 extends over 15 amino acids. The ends lost 4 bases at V and 7 bases at J; junction bases unmatched: 9. Per the germline V gene, CDR1 is SGDLS and CDR2 is YYNGEE. The DNA for the CDR3 is TGTGCCAGCAGCACTGGGGTAGCGGGACACGGGGAGCTGTTTTTT. Its protein is CASSTGVAGHGELFF.

The genes are TRBV28 and TRBJ2-3; D call uncertain. This CDR3 is 14 amino acids long. Trimming stripped 6 bases from V and 1 base from J, with 11 bases between. Per germline, CDR1 MDHEN and CDR2 SYDVKM. CDR3 protein: CASSPLMGTDTQYF. In DNA form, the CDR3 reads TGTGCCAGCAGCCCGCTAATGGGCACAGATACGCAGTATTTT.

The rearrangement uses TRBV7-9 and TRBJ1-1, with D tentatively TRBD1 (5 bases). The CDR3 has 15 residues. Germline CDR1 reads SEHNR; CDR2 reads FQNEAQ (reference sequence). Trimming cost V 0 bases and J 5 bases, with 13 bases left between them. As DNA, the CDR3 is TGTGCCAGCAGCTTAGCGCAGGGAGGGGAAACTGAAGCTTTCTTT. It specifies CASSLAQGGETEAFF.

This clone was seen a single time. This chain links TRBV6-1 with TRBJ1-1; the D is unclear. Trimming took 1 base from V and 6 from J, leaving 12 bases between them. The germline V gene encodes CDR1 MNHNS and CDR2 SASEGT. This CDR3 has 14 residues. CDR3 region: CASSEVKSRAEAFF. The CDR3 DNA reads TGTGCCAGCAGTGAAGTGAAGAGCCGGGCTGAAGCTTTCTTT.

The V call is TRBV29-1, the J call TRBJ2-7; D gene ambiguous. Per germline, CDR1 SQVTM and CDR2 ANQGSEA. The V end lost 2 bases, the J end lost 6 bases, and 8 bases lay between the germline ends. CDR3 length: 11 amino acids. CDR3 residues: CSVEPPAEQYF. The DNA for the CDR3 is TGCAGCGTTGAACCACCCGCCGAGCAGTACTTC.

The chain employs TRBV7-8 and TRBJ2-1; a weak D match, TRBD2 (5 bases). This CDR3 contains 14 residues. CDR1 is SGHVS, CDR2 FQNEAQ, per germline. With 5 bases removed from V and 7 bases from J, the gap between germline ends came to 15 bases. The CDR3 is CASSRGLGVNEQFF. DNA of the CDR3: TGTGCCAGCAGCCGTGGACTTGGGGTAAATGAGCAGTTCTTC.

This clone is termed medium-sized. This chain links TRBV11-2 with TRBJ2-5; D is uncertain. Germline CDR1 SGHAT, CDR2 FQNNGV. The V end was cut by 3 bases, the J end by 2 bases, with 10 bases between. The CDR3 is 14 residues long. The CDR3 DNA reads as TGTGCCAGCAGCTTCCCTGACGGGCAAGAGACCCAGTACTTC. The encoded protein is CASSFPDGQETQYF. Complete variable domain (other parts from reference TRBV11-2 and TRBJ2-5): EAGVAQSPRYKIIEKRQSVAFWCNPISGHATLYWYQQILGQGPKLLIQFQNNGVVDDSQLPKDRFSAERLKGVDSTLKIQPAKLEDSAVYLCASSFPDGQETQYFGPGTRLLVL.

The CDR3 bases are TGTGCCAGCAGCTTAGTGGCAGGGGGGAGAGGGGAGCAGTACTTC. Amino acids: CASSLVAGGRGEQYF. The chain has TRBV7-8 and TRBJ2-7; possibly TRBD1 for D (7 bases). Deletions cut 1 base from V and 7 bases from J, with 17 bases between. The CDR3 length is 15 residues. Per germline, CDR1 SGHVS and CDR2 FQNEAQ.

The chain carries TRBV10-3 and TRBJ2-7; TRBD1 matches 10 bases. This CDR3 comprises 12 residues. Unmatched junction bases numbered 3, after V lost 8 bases and J lost 5 bases. Germline V gene sequence: CDR1 ENHRY, CDR2 SYGVKD. The CDR3 nucleotides are TGTGCCATCGGGGACAGGGGCGACGAGCAGTACTTC. The encoded protein is CAIGDRGDEQYF.

The chain employs TRBV2 and TRBJ1-2; D is possibly TRBD1 (5 bases). The CDR3 is 14 residues long. The V gene lost 6 bases and the J gene lost 4 bases, with 15 bases spanning the gap. CDR1 and CDR2 (germline): SNHLY, FYNNEI. The CDR3 DNA reads as TGTGCCAGCAGGGCGGGACCTGGAGGCTATGGCTACACCTTC. Translated, it gives CASRAGPGGYGYTF.

The rearrangement uses TRBV5-6 and TRBJ2-1; 8 bases map to TRBD2. In germline, CDR1 is SGHDT, CDR2 YYEEEE. There are 14 residues in the CDR3. With 2 bases clipped from V and 6 bases from J, the junction kept 4 bases outside the gene matches. The CDR3, as DNA: TGTGCCAGCAGCTTAGCGGGAGTCCCCAATGAGCAGTTCTTC. Its translation is CASSLAGVPNEQFF.

J is TRBJ2-2 and V is TRBV7-2; no reliable D call. Trimming took 8 bases from V and 4 from J, leaving 17 bases between them. Germline V lookup: CDR1 SGHTA, CDR2 FQGNSA. The CDR3 totals 15 residues. In DNA, the CDR3 is TGTGCCAGCTCCACTTCAGAGACGGCCACCGGGGAGCTGTTTTTT. It specifies CASSTSETATGELFF.

The chain links TRBV25-1 to TRBJ2-1; 8 bases are shared with TRBD1. This CDR3 is built from 15 residues. The V segment lost 7 bases and the J segment 6 bases; nucleotides outside the gene matches: 11. CDR1 and CDR2 (germline): MGHDK, SYGVNS. The DNA for the CDR3 is TGTGCCAGCACGATAAATCAGGGGGCGGTCAATGAGCAGTTCTTC. As protein: CASTINQGAVNEQFF.

The rearrangement links TRBV11-2 to TRBJ1-2, with no clear D. From germline, CDR1 is SGHAT and CDR2 FQNNGV. The CDR3 is 13 residues long. V lost 1 base and J lost 2, with 5 bases in between. The CDR3 loop is CASSLAPNYGYTF. The CDR3 nucleotides read TGTGCCAGCAGCTTAGCACCGAACTATGGCTACACCTTC.

DNA for the CDR3: TGTGCCAGCAGTTGGGGACCCCCAGAGTACGAGCAGTACTTC. Its translation is CASSWGPPEYEQYF. The chain links TRBV25-1 to TRBJ2-7; D may match TRBD1 or TRBD2 (5 bases each). V lost 5 bases and J 4 bases, leaving 15 bases between the germline ends. CDR1 MGHDK and CDR2 SYGVNS come from the germline V gene. This CDR3 spans 14 amino acids.

The V and J genes are TRBV7-2 and TRBJ1-3, with a tentative D call TRBD1 (6 bases). The CDR3 length is 15 residues. Trimming shortened V by 2 bases and J by 8 bases, and 16 bases separated the two germline ends. CDR1 and CDR2 (germline): SGHTA, FQGNSA. The CDR3 DNA sequence: TGTGCCAGCAGCTTATCCAGGGGAGTGAGGGACACCATATATTTT. Encoded protein: CASSLSRGVRDTIYF. Supplemented by reference TRBV7-2 and TRBJ1-3, the full variable domain reads GAGVSQSPSNKVTEKGKDVELRCDPISGHTALYWYRQSLGQGLEFLIYFQGNSAPDKSGLPSDRFSAERTGGSVSTLTIQRTQQEDSAVYLCASSLSRGVRDTIYFGEGSWLTVV.

This clone is medium-sized within its sample. The chain links TRBV27 to TRBJ2-1, with TRBD2 matching 16 bases. In germline, CDR1 is MNHEY, CDR2 SMNVEV (reference sequence). The CDR3 length is 19 residues. V was pared by 0 bases and J by 5 bases, with 7 bases of the junction left unmatched. CDR3 loop: CASSLSGTSGRAAHNEQFF. For the CDR3, the DNA is TGTGCCAGCAGTTTATCCGGGACTAGCGGGAGGGCCGCGCACAATGAGCAGTTCTTC.

V is TRBV19 and J is TRBJ2-7; D call uncertain. Germline-derived CDR1 and CDR2 are LNHDA and SQIVND (reference sequence). The CDR3 loop spans 12 amino acids. V was trimmed by 0 bases and J by 4 bases, leaving 4 bases between them. CDR3 amino acids: CASSIDRYEQYF. CDR3 DNA sequence: TGTGCCAGTAGTATAGATCGGTACGAGCAGTACTTC.

This clone was found a few times. The chain joins TRBV11-3 to TRBJ1-5; D not certain. Germline CDR1 is SGHNT and CDR2 is YENEEA. This CDR3 has 9 amino acids. CDR3 residues: CAPGRPQHF. CDR3 sequence (DNA): TGTGCGCCTGGGCGGCCCCAGCATTTT.

The chain carries TRBV5-1 and TRBJ2-2; D is unclear. Germline V gene lookup returns CDR1 SGHRS and CDR2 YFSETQ. Trimming left V 0 bases short and J 8 bases short, with 14 bases between. There are 15 residues in the CDR3. CDR3 in DNA: TGCGCCAGCAGCTTGGGGGTCCAGGCAGTTGGGGAGCTGTTTTTT. This encodes CASSLGVQAVGELFF.

The rearrangement links TRBV30 to TRBJ1-1; D is perhaps TRBD1 (5 bases). The germline gives CDR1 GTSNPN, CDR2 SVGIG (reference sequence). V was cut by 0 bases and J by 6 bases, with 14 bases left in between. This CDR3 contains 14 residues. CDR3 bases: TGTGCCTGGAGTGTACTAGGGGCTGCGGCTGAAGCTTTCTTT. This gives the protein CAWSVLGAAAEAFF. The whole variable domain, filled in from reference TRBV30 and TRBJ1-1, reads SQTIHQWPATLVQPVGSPLSLECTVEGTSNPNLYWYRQAAGRGLQLLFYSVGIGQISSEVPQNLSASRPQDRQFILSSKKLLLSDSGFYLCAWSVLGAAAEAFFGQGTRLTVV.

This clone was counted a single time. J is TRBJ2-2 and V is TRBV4-1; D may be TRBD1 or TRBD2 (5 bases each). The germline CDR1 and CDR2 sequences are MGHRA and YSYEKL. The germline V and J ends were trimmed by 0 bases and 2 bases, with 10 bases remaining between them. This CDR3 contains 16 residues. The CDR3 spells CASSQEPGPNTGELFF. The CDR3 bases are TGCGCCAGCAGCCAAGAACCGGGACCTAACACCGGGGAGCTGTTTTTT.

CDR3 sequence reads: CAWRNSGTYNEQFF. The DNA of the CDR3 is TGTGCCTGGAGGAATAGCGGAACCTACAATGAGCAGTTCTTC. The J gene is TRBJ2-1, the V gene TRBV30, with D perhaps TRBD2 (6 bases). The germline CDR1 and CDR2 sequences are GTSNPN and SVGIG (reference sequence). Trimming removed 3 bases from V and 2 bases from J, with 11 bases in between. This CDR3 is built from 14 residues.

The chain combines TRBV7-8 with TRBJ2-1; D is unclear. The CDR3 sequence is 11 residues long. Per germline, CDR1 SGHVS and CDR2 FQNEAQ. V was cut by 6 bases and J by 5 bases, with 5 bases left in between. In nucleotides, the CDR3 is TGTGCCAGCAGAGGGAACAATGAGCAGTTCTTC. This codes for CASRGNNEQFF.

Regarding this clone: The sample holds other DNA sequences that translate to the same CDR3. V is TRBV7-2 and J is TRBJ2-7, with 10 bases fitting TRBD2. CDR1 is SGHTA and CDR2 is FQGNSA in the germline V gene. This CDR3 has 16 residues. Unmatched junction bases numbered 5, after V lost 1 base and J lost 2 bases. CDR3 bases: TGTGCCAGCAGCTTAGAGGGTAGCGGGAGGACCTACGAGCAGTACTTC. This codes for CASSLEGSGRTYEQYF.

This clone was recorded once. This rearrangement joins TRBV6-1 to TRBJ2-2; 8 bases align to TRBD2. This CDR3 spans 14 amino acids. From germline, CDR1 is MNHNS and CDR2 SASEGT. The trim removed 10 bases at V and 4 bases at J, leaving 8 bases unmatched. CDR3 in DNA: TGTGCCACCCGGTTAGCGGGGACCACCGGGGAGCTGTTTTTT. Its translation: CATRLAGTTGELFF.

This chain uses TRBV28 with TRBJ1-1; D may be TRBD1 (5 bases). The V end lost 1 base, the J end lost 5 bases, and 8 bases lay between the germline ends. The CDR3 is 13 residues long. The germline CDR1 and CDR2 sequences are MDHEN and SYDVKM. The CDR3 bases are TGTGCCAGCAGTTTATCTGGGGGAACTGAAGCTTTCTTT. Translation: CASSLSGGTEAFF.

This sequence joins TRBV7-9 and TRBJ2-7, with 7 bases fitting TRBD1. The V and J ends lost 4 bases and 0 bases, in that order; junction bases with no gene match: 3. Germline CDR1 is SEHNR and CDR2 is FQNEAQ (reference sequence). This CDR3 comprises 14 residues. CDR3 sequence: CASSWGQYSYEQYF. DNA of the CDR3: TGTGCCAGCAGCTGGGGACAGTACTCCTACGAGCAGTACTTC.

J is TRBJ2-1 and V is TRBV27, with D possibly TRBD1 on 6 matching bases. The CDR3 extends over 13 amino acids. V was cut by 5 bases and J by 9 bases, with 14 bases left in between. Germline values: CDR1 MNHEY, CDR2 SMNVEV (reference sequence). The CDR3 nucleotides are TGTGCCAGCAGTAACACAGGGTTCGCTGAGCAGTTCTTC. It translates to CASSNTGFAEQFF.